This T cell receptor beta chain was sequenced for a study of T cells after yellow fever vaccination. As for the study in general: Fractions of low cell number were prepared using SMART-Seq v4 Ultra Low Input. General study points: The booster response re-showed most primary clones: around 96% CD4, approximately 90% CD8.

In this sample, this clonotype turned up a few times. Its antigen is as yet unknown. Production of TCR cDNA was by 5'RACE template switching, which also added a universal primer site and UMIs. Each CDR3 protein gets one entry after TCRdb re-called the 5' RACE reads with MiXCR. Among fewer than 350,000 distinct CDR3 sequences, over 8% were seen once, and the ten largest hold approximately 18%. This CDR3 contains 11 residues. The germline gives CDR1 SGHTA, CDR2 FQGNSA. V was cut by 5 bases and J by 8 bases, with 9 bases left in between. The V and J genes are TRBV7-2 and TRBJ1-2; a possible D gene is TRBD1 (6 bases). This TCR was recovered from a man in his late teens or twenties who received the YFV17D yellow fever vaccine. The source material was PBMCs, sampled on the day of the first yellow fever vaccination. This chain's CDR3 is CASSPGEGYTF. The CDR3 DNA sequence: TGTGCCAGCAGCCCAGGGGAAGGCTACACCTTC.